This paragraph reports one T cell receptor beta chain. This sample is drawn from a study of blood T cell repertoires in COVID-19. In the study overall: PBMCs, B-cell-depleted T cells, or T cells provided the cDNA or gDNA that made up the material.

This CDR3 has 16 residues. CDR1 and CDR2 from the germline V gene are ENHRY and SYGVKD. With V trimmed by 7 bases and J by 6 bases, 17 bases remained unmatched. Under the authors' procedure: Reference gene primer amplification gave nucleated cell count estimates. Libraries were prepared by immunoSEQ multiplex PCR; TCRdb keeps only in-frame clonotypes and omits some of them. V and J calls plus clone size are reproduced from that table; the DNA served to infer D and trimming. The table lists some 120,000 clones, approximately 77% of them singletons. The sequence came from an older man with acute or convalescent COVID-19. The chain uses TRBV10-3 and TRBJ2-7, with TRBD1 identical over 8 bases. The sample taken for sequencing was peripheral blood. The CDR3 here is CAITSQPSGTGGEQYF. The CDR3 nucleotides read TGTGCCATCACCTCACAACCCTCCGGGACAGGTGGCGAGCAGTACTTC.